This TCR beta chain comes out of a study of cytomegalovirus exposure and HLA in healthy donors. The study's findings and limits: Cytomegalovirus status, reportedly, was diagnosed with high specificity and sensitivity by the classifier. Reported findings show TCR beta sequences accurately forecast HLA-A and HLA-B alleles in most subjects.

13 Jbeta primers and 60 Vbeta primers were used for the PCR. Data came from immunoSEQ multiplex PCR; TCRdb stores just in-frame clones and leaves some out. In the table there are approximately 160,000 clones, approximately 80% of which are singletons. Remarks on this clone: What it binds is unknown.

Germline V gene data show CDR1 as MGHRA and CDR2 as YSYEKL. CDR3 length: 15 amino acids. Trimming stripped 4 bases from V and 3 bases from J, with 15 bases between. The sample consisted of PBMCs. V gene TRBV4-1 combines with J gene TRBJ2-5; the D gene is possibly TRBD2 (6 bases). The clonotype comes from a woman between 35 and 50 years old in good health and CMV-seropositive. CDR3 nucleotide sequence: TGCGCCAGCAGCCTCGAGGGACTGATGGAAGAGACCCAGTACTTC. It yields the protein CASSLEGLMEETQYF.